Included here is one TCR beta chain sequence, with context. V shed 5 bases, J shed 9 bases, and the junction held 10 bases outside the gene matches. The germline V gene encodes CDR1 MRHNA and CDR2 SNTAGT. CDR3 length equals 15 residues. Method: immunoSEQ multiplex PCR; TCRdb's copy keeps in-frame clones and lacks some. The data show roughly 150,000 clones, with about 94% seen just once and 2% to 2.5% held by the top ten. This record belongs to a study of control samples from healthy donors and cancer patients. The material sequenced was blood. The chain employs TRBV6-4 and TRBJ2-1, with 10 bases fitting TRBD2. The clonotype comes from a middle-aged man in good health. CDR3 bases: TGTGCCAGCAGTAAAGAAGCGGGAGGGTGGGGTGAGCAGTTCTTC. Amino acids: CASSKEAGGWGEQFF.